The clone carrying this T cell receptor beta chain was seen at least ten times. The CDR3 runs 13 residues. The J segment lost 5 bases and the V segment lost 7 bases, leaving 6 bases of the junction unmatched. The germline V gene has CDR1 SQVTM and CDR2 ANQGSEA. This specimen belongs to a study of T cells in Graves' hyperthyroidism and ophthalmopathy. RNA transcripts were the template for amplifying TCR beta CDR3 regions. The HTBI primer set was used in a first-round RT-PCR of the TCR CDR3. TCRdb reprocessed the multiplex PCR reads via MiXCR and lists one record per CDR3 protein. The data show some 620,000 distinct CDR3 sequences, about 16% seen once.

The clonotype originates from a woman in her 30s with Graves' hyperthyroidism. The V gene is TRBV29-1, the J gene TRBJ2-3, with 10 bases that match TRBD2. Sequenced sample: blood. CDR3 bases: TGCAGCGATACCCCTAGCGGGAGAGATACGCAGTATTTT. Protein sequence: CSDTPSGRDTQYF.